This TCR beta chain originates from a study of cytomegalovirus exposure and HLA in healthy donors. Study observations and caveats: Cytomegalovirus association was assigned to approximately 160 TCR beta chains. In vitro confirmation showed a few CMV-associated chains to be CMV antigen specific.

There are a few counts of this clone. Its antigen is as yet unknown. Different DNA sequences within this sample yield the same CDR3. Primers for the PCR totalled 60 Vbeta and 13 Jbeta. Sequencing used immunoSEQ multiplex PCR; TCRdb keeps in-frame clones, though not all of them. The table includes just over 200,000 clones, 82% detected once. V lost 6 bases and J lost 2, with 14 bases in between. The CDR3 totals 14 residues. CDR1 and CDR2 from the germline V gene are SGDLS and YYNGEE. The sequencing input was PBMCs. The chain employs TRBV9 and TRBJ2-5, with unresolved D. The TCR sequence derives from a middle-aged woman in good health and CMV-seronegative. CDR3 in DNA: TGTGCCAGCATCCAGTCATACAGTCAAGAGACCCAGTACTTC. Translation: CASIQSYSQETQYF.